This T cell receptor beta chain was sequenced in a study of early T cells in non-severe SARS-CoV-2 infection. Overall study: Sequencing of unsorted whole blood was done on bulk RNA, leaving chains unpaired.

This clonotype was counted ten times or more. Its specificity is not known. General study points: Matching with VDJdb favored anti-spike CD8 responses (missing private and CD4 specificities).

CDR1 is MGHDK, CDR2 SYGVNS, per germline. This CDR3 has 16 amino acids. Trimming cost V 7 bases and J 1 base; bases outside gene matches: 9. Researchers attached unique molecular identifiers to individual cDNA molecules. One entry per CDR3 protein, called by TCRdb with MiXCR from the 5' RACE reads. The sample records more than 55,000 distinct CDR3 sequences, around 6.5% being singletons. The chain recombines TRBV25-1 with TRBJ2-2; 7 bases are shared with TRBD1. This clonotype was obtained from an adult who was a healthcare worker with PCR-confirmed SARS-CoV-2 infection or an uninfected control (not recorded which). Sequenced here: whole blood, sampled at baseline. The CDR3 region is CASTPGGQENTGELFF. CDR3 nucleotides: TGTGCCAGCACCCCCGGCGGACAGGAGAACACCGGGGAGCTGTTTTTT.